The next 16 T cell receptor beta chains were all read from a single sample in a study of cytomegalovirus exposure and HLA in healthy donors (dated by TCRdb to the late 2010s). The library was built by means of the immunoSEQ multiplex PCR assay. A mixture of 60 forward primers for TCR Vbeta segments and 13 reverse primers for TCR Jbeta segments was used in the multiplex PCR. Imported from immuneACCESS, the table was reduced by TCRdb to in-frame sequences with V and J called. These copies leave out some clones; in studies compared against another copy, an unresolved V gene accounts for under half, and the cause of the remainder is not known. The sample data list under 200,000 clones, and roughly 75% of these were observed just once. The ten largest clones capture over 4% of the sample. Sequencing was done on a sample of PBMCs. The receptors stem from a male donor in good health and CMV-seronegative.

The V and J genes are TRBV4-1 and TRBJ2-2; a possible D gene is TRBD1 (5 bases). Per the germline V gene, CDR1 is MGHRA and CDR2 is YSYEKL. The CDR3 is 16 amino acids. V was trimmed by 1 base and J by 3 bases, leaving 12 bases between them. CDR3 sequence (DNA): TGCGCCAGCAGCCAAGTTGGCAGGGTGGACACCGGGGAGCTGTTTTTT. Amino acid sequence: CASSQVGRVDTGELFF.

The chain links TRBV29-1 to TRBJ1-2, with TRBD1 matching over 8 bases. There are 13 residues in the CDR3. V trimming: 8 bases; J trimming: 1 base; junction bases outside the gene matches: 6. Germline V gene data show CDR1 as SQVTM and CDR2 as ANQGSEA. CDR3 loop: CSSTGGDNYGYTF. In nucleotides, the CDR3 is TGCAGCTCCACAGGGGGGGATAACTATGGCTACACCTTC.

This clone turned up a few times. This rearrangement joins TRBV2 to TRBJ2-5, with 9 bases aligning to TRBD1. The J call is doubtful: the DNA matches TRBJ2-7 better. The CDR3 spans 15 residues. The germline V gene has CDR1 SNHLY and CDR2 FYNNEI. The CDR3: CASSPTGGLPYEQYF. CDR3 nucleotide sequence: TGTGCCAGCAGTCCGACAGGGGGACTCCCCTACGAGCAGTACTTC.

This chain joins TRBV5-6 and TRBJ1-1; 9 bases map to TRBD1. V lost 5 bases and J lost 8; bases outside the gene matches: 10. CDR3 size: 14 residues. Germline V CDR1 and CDR2: SGHDT, YYEEEE. In DNA form, the CDR3 reads TGTGCCAGCAGGTCCGGGACAGGGAGTACCGAAGCTTTCTTT. Translation gives CASRSGTGSTEAFF.

The genes are TRBV15 and TRBJ2-2; D gene unclear. Germline loops: CDR1 LNHNV, CDR2 YYDKDF (reference sequence). V lost 10 bases, J lost 1 base, and 7 bases lay in between. This CDR3 is 12 amino acids long. CDR3 residues: CASRGNTGELFF. In DNA, the CDR3 is TGTGCCAGTAGAGGGAACACCGGGGAGCTGTTTTTT.

The chain joins TRBV21-1 to TRBJ1-2. TRBV21-1 is an annotated pseudogene. This CDR3 is built from 17 residues. CDR3 protein: CASSKEGDSGGVPGYTF. In DNA, the CDR3 is TGTGCCAGCAGCAAAGAAGGGGACAGCGGGGGAGTACCTGGCTACACCTTC.

The chain is built from TRBV27 and TRBJ2-3; no reliable D call. The germline V gene has CDR1 MNHEY and CDR2 SMNVEV (reference sequence). The V gene lost 8 bases and the J gene lost 7 bases, with 7 bases spanning the gap. This CDR3 has 10 residues. The CDR3 loop is CASGLYTQYF. The CDR3 coding sequence is TGTGCCAGCGGGCTTTATACGCAGTATTTT.

The chain recombines TRBV5-1 with TRBJ2-1; 7 bases are shared with TRBD2. J gave up 6 bases and V 2 bases, and 8 bases lay outside the gene matches. Germline CDR1 SGHRS, CDR2 YFSETQ. This CDR3 region has 15 residues. CDR3 loop: CASSFGGGGSNEQFF. Here the CDR3 DNA reads TGCGCCAGCAGCTTTGGGGGGGGAGGGTCCAATGAGCAGTTCTTC.

The V gene is TRBV7-9, the J gene TRBJ2-5; perhaps TRBD1 as D (6 bases). CDR3 length: 15 residues. The V gene lost 6 bases and the J gene lost 1 base, with 15 bases spanning the gap. The germline V gene has CDR1 SEHNR and CDR2 FQNEAQ (reference sequence). The CDR3: CASRGGQTFQETQYF. The CDR3 DNA is TGTGCCAGCAGGGGTGGACAGACTTTCCAAGAGACCCAGTACTTC.

This sequence joins TRBV2 and TRBJ1-2; D is uncertain. The germline gives CDR1 SNHLY, CDR2 FYNNEI. Trimming cost V 7 bases and J 4 bases, with 16 bases left between them. The CDR3 covers 14 residues. CDR3 region: CASTRDTAGYGYTF. The CDR3 bases are TGTGCCAGCACCCGAGACACGGCGGGCTATGGCTACACCTTC.

In the case of this clone: The same CDR3 is also encoded by other DNA sequences in this sample. The chain combines TRBV10-3 with TRBJ1-1, with D perhaps matching TRBD1 (5 bases). Germline loops: CDR1 ENHRY, CDR2 SYGVKD. V gave up 4 bases and J gave up 5 bases, with 8 bases separating them. This CDR3 region has 12 residues. CDR3 region: CAISGTGTEAFF. The CDR3 nucleotides read TGTGCCATCAGTGGTACAGGAACTGAAGCTTTCTTT.

This chain connects TRBV28 to TRBJ1-5; TRBD1 aligns across 9 bases. The junction had 6 bases not matched to a gene; V was cut back by 6 bases and J by 3 bases. CDR3 size: 15 residues. From germline, CDR1 is MDHEN and CDR2 SYDVKM. CDR3 protein: CASRTGGFLNQPQHF. CDR3 nucleotide sequence: TGTGCCAGCAGGACAGGGGGTTTCCTCAATCAGCCCCAGCATTTT.

The genes are TRBV23-1 and TRBJ1-5; D possibly corresponds to TRBD1 (6 bases). TRBV23-1 is assigned to the ORF class and has an uncertain function. V was shortened by 2 bases and J by 3 bases, with 14 bases between the two germline ends. The CDR3 sequence is 16 residues long. The CDR3 DNA reads as TGCGCCAGCAGTCAACTCCTCGCGGGGGCCAATCAGCCCCAGCATTTT. Protein product: CASSQLLAGANQPQHF.

The chain has TRBV9 and TRBJ2-1, with 11 bases matching TRBD2. Germline CDR1 SGDLS, CDR2 YYNGEE. This CDR3 has 14 residues. V shed 8 bases and J 9 bases; nucleotides not matched to a gene: 10. The CDR3 sequence is CASSLSGRAGEQFF. CDR3 nucleotides: TGTGCCAGTTCCCTTAGCGGGAGGGCCGGTGAGCAGTTCTTC. Variable domain in full (rest from reference TRBV9 and TRBJ2-1): DSGVTQTPKHLITATGQRVTLRCSPRSGDLSVYWYQQSLDQGLQFLIQYYNGEERAKGNILERFSAQQFPDLHSELNLSSLELGDSALYFCASSLSGRAGEQFFGPGTRLTVL.

In this sample, this clone turned up once. One junction end disagrees with the germline gene, perhaps due to a read error. This chain connects TRBV7-9 to TRBJ1-5, with no clear D. The germline V gene has CDR1 SEHNR and CDR2 FQNEAQ (reference sequence). The CDR3 loop spans 14 amino acids. This CDR3 is CSSSLEGPNQPQHF. The CDR3 DNA is TGTTCCAGCAGCTTGGAGGGTCCCAATCAGCCCCAGCATTTT.

The chain has TRBV7-3 and TRBJ2-1; TRBD2 aligns across 11 bases. The CDR3 is 15 residues long. J gave up 6 bases and V 5 bases, and 6 bases lay outside the gene matches. Germline V gene data show CDR1 as SGHTA and CDR2 as FQGTGA. The CDR3: CASSQGTSGLNEQFF. DNA of the CDR3: TGTGCCAGCAGCCAGGGGACTAGCGGCCTCAATGAGCAGTTCTTC.